The 11 T cell receptor beta chains reported below all come from one sample, sequenced in a study of cytomegalovirus exposure and HLA in healthy donors. The PCR contained 60 Vbeta and 13 Jbeta primers. Clones were sequenced by immunoSEQ multiplex PCR, and TCRdb holds only the in-frame ones, with some missing. The table shows 150,000 or so clones, with 60% to 80% occurring only once. Material: PBMCs. Receptor source: a middle-aged woman in good health and CMV-seronegative.

J is TRBJ2-7 and V is TRBV18, with 14 bases identical to TRBD2. V lost 3 bases to trimming and J lost 3 bases; unmatched junction nucleotides: 4. Germline lookup yields CDR1 KGHSH and CDR2 LQKENI. The CDR3 spans 16 residues. The CDR3, as DNA: TGTGCCAGCTCACCGTTGACTAGCGGGAGGGTCTACGAGCAGTACTTC. As protein: CASSPLTSGRVYEQYF.

The chain joins TRBV5-5 to TRBJ2-3, with D uncertain. Germline V lookup: CDR1 SGHKS, CDR2 YYEKEE (reference sequence). V lost 0 bases, J lost 6 bases, and 5 bases lay in between. This CDR3 has 12 residues. The CDR3 DNA follows: TGTGCCAGCAGCTTGGCCGGGGATACGCAGTATTTT. Protein product: CASSLAGDTQYF.

The CDR3: CASSGELGRRGYTF. DNA for the CDR3: TGTGCCAGCAGTGGCGAGCTGGGGAGGCGGGGCTACACCTTC. The rearrangement uses TRBV6-1 and TRBJ1-2; D is uncertain. The CDR3 totals 14 residues. Trimming pared 4 bases from V and 8 bases from J, leaving 17 bases between. Germline V gene lookup returns CDR1 MNHNS and CDR2 SASEGT.

Concerning this clone itself: Other DNA sequences in the sample encode the same CDR3. V and J are TRBV7-9 and TRBJ2-2, with 10 positions matching TRBD2. Trimming cost V 3 bases and J 5 bases; bases outside gene matches: 3. The CDR3 length is 15 residues. Germline CDR1 and CDR2: SEHNR and FQNEAQ (reference sequence). The DNA for the CDR3 is TGTGCCAGCAGCTTTTGGACTAGCGGAACCGGGGAGCTGTTTTTT. It specifies CASSFWTSGTGELFF.

The CDR3 loop is CASSLQGGGGEQYF. In DNA, the CDR3 is TGTGCCAGCAGCCTTCAAGGGGGGGGAGGCGAGCAGTACTTC. The chain has TRBV28 and TRBJ2-7; maybe TRBD2 (7 bases). The CDR3 spans 14 residues. Between the trimmed V and J ends, which lost 6 bases and 6 bases, there was a span of 18 bases. CDR1 is MDHEN, CDR2 SYDVKM, per germline. Together with reference TRBV28 and TRBJ2-7, the CDR3 gives the full variable domain: DVKVTQSSRYLVKRTGEKVFLECVQDMDHENMFWYRQDPGLGLRLIYFSYDVKMKEKGDIPEGYSVSREKKERFSLILESASTNQTSMYLCASSLQGGGGEQYFGPGTRLTVT.

The genes are TRBV28 and TRBJ1-3; 9 nucleotides agree with TRBD1. Germline V lookup: CDR1 MDHEN, CDR2 SYDVKM. V was pared by 4 bases and J by 4 bases, with 5 bases of the junction left unmatched. This CDR3 has 15 residues. In DNA form, the CDR3 reads TGTGCCAGCAGTTCCCCCGGGACAGGGGGAAACACCATATATTTT. Translating it yields CASSSPGTGGNTIYF.

The J gene is TRBJ1-3, the V gene TRBV7-9; the D is unclear. The CDR3 runs to 14 residues. Germline V CDR1 and CDR2: SEHNR, FQNEAQ (reference sequence). The V end lost 5 bases, the J end lost 3 bases, and 11 bases lay between the germline ends. This CDR3 is CASSPTTFGNTIYF. As DNA, the CDR3 is TGTGCCAGCAGCCCTACGACTTTTGGAAACACCATATATTTT.

V is TRBV7-7 and J is TRBJ1-1; D gene uncertain. This CDR3 has 13 residues. V gave up 3 bases and J gave up 1 base, with 6 bases separating them. Germline lookup yields CDR1 SSHAT and CDR2 FNYEAQ (reference sequence). Here the CDR3 reads CASSLQKNTEAFF. CDR3 DNA sequence: TGTGCCAGCAGCTTGCAGAAGAACACTGAAGCTTTCTTT.

V usage is TRBV7-2 and J usage is TRBJ1-2, with D unresolved. The CDR3 covers 13 residues. V was trimmed by 5 bases and J by 3 bases, leaving 10 bases between them. Germline CDR1 is SGHTA and CDR2 is FQGNSA. In DNA form, the CDR3 reads TGTGCCAGCAGCCCCGTATCGGACTATGGCTACACCTTC. As protein: CASSPVSDYGYTF.

The rearrangement uses TRBV4-3 and TRBJ1-1; 8 nucleotides line up with TRBD1. Germline V gives CDR1 LGHNA, CDR2 YSLEER. V trimming: 3 bases; J trimming: 9 bases; junction bases outside the gene matches: 15. CDR3 length: 16 amino acids. CDR3 nucleotide sequence: TGCGCCAGCAGCCATCTAGGACAGGGAGGCATTGGAAAAGCTTTCTTT. Amino acids: CASSHLGQGGIGKAFF.

This clone was found once. The chain links TRBV28 to TRBJ2-2; 7 bases are shared with TRBD2. CDR3 length equals 14 residues. V was clipped by 7 bases and J by 5 bases; unmatched bases: 7. CDR1 is MDHEN and CDR2 is SYDVKM in the germline V gene. The CDR3, as DNA: TGTGCCAGCACGTTCAACGGGGGGACCGGGGAGCTGTTTTTT. Translation: CASTFNGGTGELFF.